This T cell receptor beta chain was retrieved from a study of regulatory T cells in long-lasting Graves disease. The CDR3 runs 15 residues. Per germline, CDR1 KGHSH and CDR2 LQKENI. V lost 3 bases, J lost 1 base, and 12 bases lay in between. Sample time point: newly diagnosed GD, antithyroid drugs for less than 3 months. RNA isolated from PBMCs was used to make the TCR library. In building TCR beta libraries, iRepertoire HTBI primers were used together with Arm-PCR of CDR3 regions. TCRdb recomputed calls from the multiplex PCR reads with MiXCR, one row per CDR3 protein. The sample shows 550,000 to 700,000 distinct CDR3 sequences, 15% to 20% of them seen only once. The same data also contributed to another study, on T cells in Graves' hyperthyroidism and ophthalmopathy. That paper states: Median prediction lead before ophthalmopathy onset was around seven months with the model.

This receptor was taken from a man aged 18 to 30 with Graves disease. This specimen was peripheral blood mononuclear cells (PBMCs), taken at new diagnosis, from a patient treated with antithyroid drugs. This rearrangement joins TRBV18 to TRBJ2-5, with D perhaps matching TRBD1 (5 bases). DNA of the CDR3: TGTGCCAGCTCACCTGTGGGTGGGGCCCAAGAGACCCAGTACTTC. It encodes CASSPVGGAQETQYF. Combining the CDR3 with reference TRBV18 and TRBJ2-5 gives the whole variable domain NAGVMQNPRHLVRRRGQEARLRCSPMKGHSHVYWYRQLPEEGLKFMVYLQKENIIDESGMPKERFSAEFPKEGPSILRIQQVVRGDSAAYFCASSPVGGAQETQYFGPGTRLLVL.